The TCR beta chain under discussion was sequenced for a study of T-cell memory formation after mild COVID-19 (dated by TCRdb to the early 2020s). Background on the whole study: TCR sequence clusters from the two donors were largely donor specific. T-cell clones expanding and contracting after mild COVID-19 in a couple of donors were tracked by longitudinal TCRalpha and TCRbeta repertoire sequencing. The cohort comprised two young, previously healthy adult volunteers, one female and one male.

Ficoll-Paque density gradient centrifugation was the method used to isolate PBMCs. In its sample, this clonotype was seen a few times. Its antigen has not been determined. No base quality values were provided; no much bigger clone lies one nucleotide off. What the work shows at the level of the full study, not this receptor alone: Contracting CD4+ clones turned up mainly in the CM and EM memory subsets, whereas EMRA was where CD8+ clones were enriched. Some responding clones were detected in pre-infection memory, which suggested that pre-existing cross-reactive memory T cells had joined the SARS-CoV-2 response. Clones contracting from day 15 to 85 had balanced CD4/CD8 phenotypes, while a second wave expanding from day 15 to 37 was biased towards CD4+. The second-wave clones that peaked on day 37 were not confirmed to be SARS-CoV-2 specific. The study included only two mild cases, and larger cohorts that include severe cases with pre-infection samples were judged to be necessary.

Sequencer: Illumina NovaSeq 6000. cDNA libraries for TCRalpha and TCRbeta were prepared by 5'RACE using constant-segment primers, with sample barcodes and unique molecular identifiers added. RNA was extracted from every sample with Trizol reagent. Libraries were amplified in two PCR steps, with a second sample barcode and Illumina TruSeq adapters added in the second step. Sequencing of the libraries was done on an Illumina NovaSeq, producing 2 x 150 bp paired-end reads. The authors processed their data as follows. Demultiplexing of reads and collapsing into UMI-guided consensus sequences were performed with migec v1.2.7. With mixcr v2.1.11, UMI consensuses were aligned to TRA and TRB V and J templates and assembled into clonotypes. A clonotype was counted as expanded or contracted only if both edgeR and NoisET called the change significant, with noise models trained on biological replicates. For edgeR calls, the thresholds were a false discovery rate-adjusted p below 0.01 and a log2 fold-change of 1. As an exploratory analysis of dynamics, PCA with hierarchical clustering was applied to max-normalized trajectories of the 1000 most abundant clonotypes. The CD4 or CD8 phenotype of responding clones was assigned using the separately sequenced CD4+ and CD8+ repertoires. Starting from the raw public reads, TCRdb applied fastp trimming at Q25, assembled clones with MiXCR and retained in-frame beta chains. Each entry is one CDR3 protein sequence, shown with its most common DNA and genes. In this record, the V and J calls reflect TCRdb's handling and not the investigators' own analysis. The sample records about 560,000 distinct CDR3 sequences, 17% of which are singletons. The ten most abundant clones make up about 7.5% of the sample.

Source material: PBMCs or a T cell subset sorted from them (not recorded which). The receptor was isolated from an adult woman who had mild COVID-19 (a few samples of this study predate the infection). The sample titles of this study are shuffled in the database, so cell type and time point are left out; the donor was told from shared clones.

The base sequence is TGTGCCAGCAGCCAAGTCTCCGAGCAGTACTTC. It is translated as CASSQVSEQYF. The chain employs TRBV3-1 and TRBJ2-7, with the D gene call left open. Deletion took 1 base off V and 6 bases off J, with a span of 4 bases between the germline ends. From its cysteine to its phenylalanine, the CDR3 spans 11 amino acids. CDR3 DNA is the only sequence kept; it has 33 bases, read in frame from the first base. CDR1 and CDR2, per the germline V gene (reference sequence), are LGHDT and YNNKEL.